The entry below describes one T cell receptor (beta chain). As to treatment: some 19 received Ad26.COV2.S at low or high dose, single or two shots; 5 received placebo; per-sample allocation not given. At day 63 after the first vaccine or placebo injection, samples were drawn. The source of the sample is a study of Ad26.COV2.S vaccination and SARS-CoV-2 variants. The germline V gene encodes CDR1 MNHNS and CDR2 SASEGT. V lost 3 bases and J 2 bases, leaving 8 bases between the germline ends. CDR3 length equals 14 residues. Clones were read by immunoSEQ multiplex PCR, and TCRdb kept only the in-frame ones, dropping some. The sample carries about 470,000 clones, 90% recorded once.

The clonotype originates from a person aged 18 to 65 who received the Ad26.COV2.S COVID-19 vaccine or a placebo. V gene TRBV6-1 combines with J gene TRBJ1-5; no firm D call. The input for sequencing was peripheral blood, taken in a trial of Ad26.COV2.S vaccine versus placebo. Written as DNA, the CDR3 is TGTGCCAGCAGTGATTCGTCAGGCAATCAGCCCCAGCATTTT. Protein sequence: CASSDSSGNQPQHF.